Each of the 28 T cell receptor beta chains below was sequenced from the same sample in a study of blood T cell repertoires in COVID-19. Sequencing was performed with immunoSEQ multiplex PCR; in TCRdb, only in-frame clones are kept and a portion is missing. The top ten hold over 1.5% of the sample, which has roughly 210,000 clones, 88% seen once. Input material: peripheral blood. Source of these receptors: a man aged 70-80 years with acute or convalescent COVID-19.

The chain combines TRBV3-1 (or the pseudogene TRBV3-2) with TRBJ1-2; D unresolved. V was cut by 0 bases and J by 0 bases, with 8 bases left in between. The CDR3 contains 15 residues. Per germline, CDR1 LGHDT and CDR2 YNNKEL (reference sequence). In DNA, the CDR3 is TGTGCCAGCAGCCAAGATCCTTTTTCTAACTATGGCTACACCTTC. Its protein product is CASSQDPFSNYGYTF.

In this sample, this clone turned up a few times. The rearrangement links TRBV18 to TRBJ1-4; tentative D call: TRBD1 (5 bases). Germline-derived CDR1 and CDR2 are KGHSH and LQKENI. Trimming removed 2 bases at V and 0 bases at J, with 13 bases between. This CDR3 is built from 17 residues. The CDR3 sequence is CASSPRQLLATNEKLFF. CDR3 sequence (DNA): TGTGCCAGCTCACCAAGACAGCTACTTGCAACTAATGAAAAACTGTTTTTT.

This chain connects TRBV28 to TRBJ2-2, with TRBD2 as a possible D gene (5 bases). V was trimmed by 8 bases and J by 2 bases, leaving 12 bases between them. This CDR3 has 14 residues. CDR1 is MDHEN and CDR2 is SYDVKM in the germline V gene. The CDR3 reads CASFGGLNTGELFF. The CDR3 bases are TGTGCCAGCTTTGGAGGCCTCAACACCGGGGAGCTGTTTTTT.

This chain connects TRBV15 to TRBJ2-1, with D possibly being TRBD1 (6 bases). The CDR3 has 15 residues. Trimming removed 5 bases at V and 4 bases at J, with 15 bases between. Germline V lookup: CDR1 LNHNV, CDR2 YYDKDF (reference sequence). The CDR3 region is CATSGTGTSYNEQFF. The CDR3 region has the DNA TGTGCCACCAGCGGAACAGGGACCTCATACAATGAGCAGTTCTTC.

Note on this clone: Distinct nucleotide sequences in the sample also encode this CDR3. V gene TRBV6-5 combines with J gene TRBJ1-3; TRBD1 is a possible D gene (5 bases). In germline, CDR1 is MNHEY, CDR2 SVGAGI. This CDR3 contains 13 residues. The V and J ends lost 5 bases and 4 bases respectively, with 9 bases between them. The CDR3 reads CASSRGSGNTIYF. DNA of the CDR3: TGTGCCAGCAGTCGGGGGTCCGGAAACACCATATATTTT.

The genes are TRBV7-9 and TRBJ2-3, with 8 bases lining up with TRBD2. Germline CDR1 SEHNR, CDR2 FQNEAQ (reference sequence). The CDR3 covers 15 residues. The V gene end was trimmed by 1 base and the J gene end by 4 bases; junction bases not matched to a gene: 4. In nucleotides, the CDR3 is TGTGCCAGCAGCTTAGACGGGAGGGACGCAGATACGCAGTATTTT. As protein: CASSLDGRDADTQYF. Full variable domain (remainder filled in from reference TRBV7-9 and TRBJ2-3): DTGVSQNPRHKITKRGQNVTFRCDPISEHNRLYWYRQTLGQGPEFLTYFQNEAQLEKSRLLSDRFSAERPKGSFSTLEIQRTEQGDSAMYLCASSLDGRDADTQYFGPGTRLTVL.

In regard to this clone: Different DNA sequences within this sample yield the same CDR3. The chain is built from TRBV9 and TRBJ2-3; 7 bases align to TRBD2. Germline CDR1 and CDR2: SGDLS and YYNGEE. CDR3 length equals 15 residues. Unmatched junction bases numbered 3, after V lost 2 bases and J lost 0 bases. The CDR3 sequence: CASSVSGTSTDTQYF. For the CDR3, the DNA is TGTGCCAGCAGCGTGAGCGGGACTAGCACAGATACGCAGTATTTT.

The V gene is TRBV6-5, the J gene TRBJ1-2; 8 nucleotides align to TRBD1. Losses at the gene ends were 6 bases for V and 3 bases for J; bases not matched to a gene: 6. Germline V gene data show CDR1 as MNHEY and CDR2 as SVGAGI. The CDR3 contains 14 residues. CDR3 bases: TGTGCCAGCAGCGTTAACAGGGGGGACTATGGCTACACCTTC. Its translation: CASSVNRGDYGYTF.

The chain recombines TRBV19 with TRBJ1-2, with D perhaps TRBD1 (5 bases). Per the germline V gene, CDR1 is LNHDA and CDR2 is SQIVND (reference sequence). Trimming removed 3 bases from V and 6 bases from J, with 14 bases in between. The CDR3 spans 14 residues. The CDR3, as DNA: TGTGCCAGTAGTATCCGGGACTGGGGAGATGGCTACACCTTC. Amino acid sequence: CASSIRDWGDGYTF.

The gene calls are TRBV29-1 and TRBJ2-1; TRBD2 might be the D (5 bases). The V end was cut by 2 bases, the J end by 10 bases, with 15 bases between. The CDR3 runs to 13 residues. Germline lookup yields CDR1 SQVTM and CDR2 ANQGSEA. DNA of the CDR3: TGCAGCGTTGAACCGGACCTCGGGATAGAGCAGTTCTTC. This encodes CSVEPDLGIEQFF.

This chain uses TRBV6-2 or TRBV6-3 with TRBJ2-7; 10 positions agree with TRBD1. Germline trimming cut 2 bases from V and 6 bases from J; bases unmatched to any gene: 10. CDR1 is MNHEY, CDR2 SVGEGT, per germline. CDR3 size: 16 residues. Here the CDR3 DNA reads TGTGCCAGCAGTTACGTTTTCGGGACAGGGGTTACCGAGCAGTACTTC. Encoded protein: CASSYVFGTGVTEQYF.

V usage is TRBV5-4 and J usage is TRBJ1-4; 11 nucleotides line up with TRBD1. Per germline, CDR1 SGHNT and CDR2 YYREEE (reference sequence). This CDR3 spans 16 amino acids. V trimming: 1 base; J trimming: 4 bases; junction bases outside the gene matches: 3. CDR3 region: CASSLPGTGGNEKLFF. CDR3 nucleotide sequence: TGTGCCAGCAGCTTGCCTGGGACAGGGGGTAATGAAAAACTGTTTTTT.

V is TRBV3-1 (or the pseudogene TRBV3-2) and J is TRBJ1-1; 9 nucleotides line up with TRBD1. CDR3 length equals 15 residues. The V gene's germline CDR1 is LGHDT and CDR2 YNNKEL (reference sequence). V was clipped by 5 bases and J by 1 base; unmatched bases: 5. The CDR3 bases are TGTGCCAGCAGCACGGACAGGGGCAAGAACACTGAAGCTTTCTTT. The encoded protein is CASSTDRGKNTEAFF.

The table lists this clone with a count of one. The chain uses TRBV7-3 and TRBJ2-2; TRBD1 aligns across 10 bases. The V gene end was trimmed by 2 bases and the J gene end by 5 bases; junction bases not matched to a gene: 2. The V gene's germline CDR1 is SGHTA and CDR2 FQGTGA. There are 15 residues in the CDR3. The CDR3 protein is CASSLRGQGTGELFF. DNA for the CDR3: TGTGCCAGCAGCTTACGGGGACAGGGGACCGGGGAGCTGTTTTTT. Together with reference TRBV7-3 and TRBJ2-2, the CDR3 gives the full variable domain: GAGVSQTPSNKVTEKGKYVELRCDPISGHTALYWYRQSLGQGPEFLIYFQGTGAADDSGLPNDRFFAVRPEGSVSTLKIQRTERGDSAVYLCASSLRGQGTGELFFGEGSRLTVL.

This sequence joins TRBV4-3 and TRBJ1-1, with TRBD1 as a possible D gene (5 bases). The V end was cut by 6 bases, the J end by 0 bases, with 17 bases between. Germline CDR1 reads LGHNA; CDR2 reads YSLEER. This CDR3 has 16 residues. In nucleotides, the CDR3 is TGCGCCAGCAGTGCCAGCCCGACAGCGTTGAACACTGAAGCTTTCTTT. Its protein is CASSASPTALNTEAFF.

The genes are TRBV18 and TRBJ1-2; 9 nucleotides agree with TRBD1. The length of the CDR3 is 14 residues. Trimming took 3 bases from V and 4 from J; bases not matched to a gene: 3. Germline CDR1 and CDR2: KGHSH and LQKENI. CDR3: CASSPGQGIYGYTF. CDR3 nucleotides: TGTGCCAGCTCACCGGGACAGGGAATCTATGGCTACACCTTC.

This chain joins TRBV7-2 and TRBJ2-2; TRBD2 is a possible D gene (5 bases). The germline V gene has CDR1 SGHTA and CDR2 FQGNSA. Deletions cut 2 bases from V and 2 bases from J, with 6 bases between. The CDR3 has 14 amino acids. CDR3 sequence (DNA): TGTGCCAGCAGCTTAACGGGAAACACCGGGGAGCTGTTTTTT. This sequence encodes CASSLTGNTGELFF.

The rearrangement joins TRBV7-9 to TRBJ2-5; the match to TRBD2 covers 14 bases. J gave up 5 bases and V 2 bases, and 10 bases lay outside the gene matches. The CDR3 is made up of 18 amino acids. In germline, CDR1 is SEHNR, CDR2 FQNEAQ (reference sequence). CDR3 amino acids: CASSLTTGTSGSWETQYF. CDR3 DNA sequence: TGTGCCAGCAGCTTAACCACGGGGACTAGCGGGAGTTGGGAGACCCAGTACTTC. The variable domain in full, with the rest retrieved from reference TRBV7-9 and TRBJ2-5, is DTGVSQNPRHKITKRGQNVTFRCDPISEHNRLYWYRQTLGQGPEFLTYFQNEAQLEKSRLLSDRFSAERPKGSFSTLEIQRTEQGDSAMYLCASSLTTGTSGSWETQYFGPGTRLLVL.

This chain joins TRBV4-2 and TRBJ2-3; 9 nucleotides line up with TRBD2. J lost 7 bases, V lost 1 base, and 6 bases had no gene match. Germline values: CDR1 LGHNA, CDR2 YNFKEQ. The CDR3 contains 15 residues. The CDR3, as DNA: TGTGCCAGCAGCCAAGGGGCGACTAGCGGAAATACGCAGTATTTT. This translates into CASSQGATSGNTQYF.

The chain combines TRBV12-3 or TRBV12-4 with TRBJ1-3, with TRBD1 identical over 7 bases. The CDR3 runs 13 residues. Losses at the gene ends were 6 bases for V and 8 bases for J; bases not matched to a gene: 7. CDR3 DNA sequence: TGTGCCAGCAGACAGACAGGGCGAGACACCATATATTTT. It encodes CASRQTGRDTIYF.

This chain links TRBV29-1 with TRBJ1-1; perhaps TRBD1 as D (5 bases). The CDR3 totals 12 residues. The germline V and J ends were trimmed by 4 bases and 6 bases, with 12 bases remaining between them. Germline CDR1 reads SQVTM; CDR2 reads ANQGSEA. The CDR3 loop is CSVVQGRSEAFF. The DNA of the CDR3 is TGCAGCGTTGTCCAGGGTAGGTCTGAAGCTTTCTTT.

V is TRBV2 and J is TRBJ2-4, with D tentatively TRBD1 (6 bases). From germline, CDR1 is SNHLY and CDR2 FYNNEI. V lost 2 bases, J lost 6 bases, and 23 bases lay in between. CDR3 length: 18 residues. CDR3 residues: CASSEWTSRGRTGNIQYF. CDR3 nucleotides: TGTGCCAGCAGTGAATGGACCAGCAGGGGCCGAACGGGAAACATTCAGTACTTC. The full variable domain, its missing parts supplied by reference TRBV2 and TRBJ2-4, is EPEVTQTPSHQVTQMGQEVILRCVPISNHLYFYWYRQILGQKVEFLVSFYNNEISEKSEIFDDQFSVERPDGSNFTLKIRSTKLEDSAMYFCASSEWTSRGRTGNIQYFGAGTRLSVL.

V is TRBV10-3 and J is TRBJ2-1, with D possibly matching TRBD2 (5 bases). Germline lookup yields CDR1 ENHRY and CDR2 SYGVKD. The CDR3 covers 13 residues. Deletions cut 6 bases from V and 4 bases from J, with 10 bases between. The CDR3 protein is CAIRKDSYNEQFF. Written as DNA, the CDR3 is TGTGCCATCAGGAAGGACTCTTACAATGAGCAGTTCTTC.

This clone was counted between two and nine times. This chain uses TRBV7-2 with TRBJ2-2; D gene unclear. This CDR3 is 12 amino acids long. V lost 4 bases and J lost 9, with 9 bases in between. Germline CDR1 is SGHTA and CDR2 is FQGNSA. CDR3 nucleotides: TGTGCCAGCAGCTCCTATTCCCGGGAGCTGTTTTTT. It yields the protein CASSSYSRELFF.

The chain employs TRBV5-5 and TRBJ2-6, with 7 bases lining up with TRBD1. Per germline, CDR1 SGHKS and CDR2 YYEKEE (reference sequence). The V segment lost 3 bases and the J segment 0 bases; nucleotides outside the gene matches: 0. This CDR3 region has 15 residues. The CDR3, as DNA: TGTGCCAGCAGCTGGGACAGCTCTGGGGCCAACGTCCTGACTTTC. This codes for CASSWDSSGANVLTF.

The chain combines TRBV18 with TRBJ2-7, with D perhaps matching TRBD2 (7 bases). CDR1 and CDR2 from the germline V gene are KGHSH and LQKENI. V lost 2 bases, J lost 7 bases, and 12 bases lay in between. This CDR3 is built from 13 residues. CDR3: CASSPRGGGEQYF. CDR3 coding DNA: TGTGCCAGCTCACCAAGGGGGGGCGGAGAGCAGTACTTC.

The V gene is TRBV7-2, the J gene TRBJ1-2; possible D gene TRBD1, 6 bases. Germline loops: CDR1 SGHTA, CDR2 FQGNSA. V was trimmed by 3 bases and J by 8 bases, leaving 22 bases between them. The CDR3 spans 16 residues. This CDR3 reads CASSLDTGIRRDGYTF. Written as DNA, the CDR3 is TGTGCCAGCAGCTTGGACACAGGGATTCGGAGAGACGGCTACACCTTC.

The chain carries TRBV18 and TRBJ2-5; 8 nucleotides agree with TRBD1. Losses at the gene ends were 3 bases for V and 2 bases for J; bases not matched to a gene: 5. Germline lookup yields CDR1 KGHSH and CDR2 LQKENI. CDR3 length: 15 amino acids. CDR3 sequence (DNA): TGTGCCAGCTCACCTCAGGGGGCCTCACAAGAGACCCAGTACTTC. It codes for CASSPQGASQETQYF.